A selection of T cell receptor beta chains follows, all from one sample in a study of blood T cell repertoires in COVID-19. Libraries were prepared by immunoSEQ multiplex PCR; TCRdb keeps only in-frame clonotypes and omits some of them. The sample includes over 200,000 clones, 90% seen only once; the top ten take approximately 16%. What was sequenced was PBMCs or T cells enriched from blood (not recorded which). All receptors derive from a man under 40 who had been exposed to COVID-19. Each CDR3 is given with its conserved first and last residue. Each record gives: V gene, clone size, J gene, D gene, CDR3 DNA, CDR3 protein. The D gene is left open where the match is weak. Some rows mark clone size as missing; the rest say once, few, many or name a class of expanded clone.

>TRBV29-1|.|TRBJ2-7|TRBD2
TGCAGCGTTGGAGACTCTAGCGGGGGGGCGATGAGGGAGCAGTACTTC
CSVGDSSGGAMREQYF
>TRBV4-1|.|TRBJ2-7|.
TGCGCCAGCAGCCAAGTATTAACAGCCTGGGACGAGCAGTACTTC
CASSQVLTAWDEQYF
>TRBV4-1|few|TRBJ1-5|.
TGCGCCAGCAGCCAACAAGTAGCGCTTAGCAATCAGCCCCAGCATTTT
CASSQQVALSNQPQHF
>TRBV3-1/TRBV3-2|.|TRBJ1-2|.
TGTGCCAGCAGCCTCGAACGACAGCAACCATTCTATGGCTACACCTTC
CASSLERQQPFYGYTF
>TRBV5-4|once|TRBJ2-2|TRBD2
TGTGCCAGCAGCTTGGGACTAGCGGGACACACCGGGGAGCTGTTTTTT
CASSLGLAGHTGELFF
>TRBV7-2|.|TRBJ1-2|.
TGTGCCAGCAGTTCCCAATTAACAGCTGGGGGCTACACCTTC
CASSSQLTAGGYTF
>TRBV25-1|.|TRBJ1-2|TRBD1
TGTGCCAGCAGGGGGGACAGGGTCTATGGCTACACCTTC
CASRGDRVYGYTF
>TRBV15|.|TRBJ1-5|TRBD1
TGTGCCACCCAGGGACAGGGGCCTCAGCCCCAGCATTTT
CATQGQGPQPQHF
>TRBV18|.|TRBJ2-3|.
TGTGCCAGCTCACCAGGGGGGTTCAGCACAGATACGCAGTATTTT
CASSPGGFSTDTQYF
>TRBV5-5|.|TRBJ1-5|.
TGTGCCAGCAGCGGGGGACAACGGATGCCCCAGCATTTT
CASSGGQRMPQHF
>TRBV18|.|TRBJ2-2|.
TGTGCCAGCTCACCGTTCCGGGACTCCGCGTCCACCGGGGAGCTGTTTTTT
CASSPFRDSASTGELFF
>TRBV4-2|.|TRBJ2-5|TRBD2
TGTGCCAGCAGCCGAGGGGGGCTAGCGGGGGGAGTAGAGACCCAGTACTTC
CASSRGGLAGGVETQYF
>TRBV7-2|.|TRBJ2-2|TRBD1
TGTGCCAGCAGCACAAGAGGGACAGGGGGCATGTACACCGGGGAGCTGTTTTTT
CASSTRGTGGMYTGELFF
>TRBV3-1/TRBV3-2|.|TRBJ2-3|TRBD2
TGTGCCAGCAGGCGGACTAGCGGGGCCCGGCGGACAGATACGCAGTATTTT
CASRRTSGARRTDTQYF
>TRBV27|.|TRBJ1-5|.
TGTGCCAGCAGTTCCGGACAAGCCCAACAGCCCCAGCATTTT
CASSSGQAQQPQHF
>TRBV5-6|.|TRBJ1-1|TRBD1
TGTGCCAGCAGCCCAGGACAGGACCTGAACACTGAAGCTTTCTTT
CASSPGQDLNTEAFF
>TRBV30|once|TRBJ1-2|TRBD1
TGTGCCTGGAGTGTAGGGGTATCGACAGGGTTGAATGGCTACACCTTC
CAWSVGVSTGLNGYTF
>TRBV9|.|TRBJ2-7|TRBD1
TGTGCCAGCAGCGCGACAGGGGGATTCTACGAGCAGTACTTC
CASSATGGFYEQYF
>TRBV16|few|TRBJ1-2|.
TGTGCCAGCAGCCAATTTCTCGGCGGGGGCAATGGCTACACCTTC
CASSQFLGGGNGYTF
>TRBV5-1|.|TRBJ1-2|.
TGCGCCAGCAGCTTGAACGGACAATCCTATTATGGCTACACCTTC
CASSLNGQSYYGYTF